This TCR beta chain was found in a study of shared clonotypes between healthy human individuals. The CDR3 sequence is 14 residues long. In germline, CDR1 is SGDLS, CDR2 YYNGEE. V shed 1 base and J shed 5 bases, with 11 bases lying between them. Data came from immunoSEQ multiplex PCR; TCRdb stores just in-frame clones and leaves some out. The sample carries 1.5 million to 1.9 million clones, 95% to 99% recorded once. Specimen: naive CD4+ T cells sorted from blood. The subset here: CD45RA+ positively selected. The J gene is TRBJ2-3, the V gene TRBV9; tentatively, D is TRBD2 (5 bases). The TCR comes from a young man in good health. This chain's CDR3 is CASSVTSSGDTQYF. In nucleotides, the CDR3 is TGTGCCAGCAGCGTAACTTCGAGCGGAGATACGCAGTATTTT.